The TCR beta chain described here comes from a study of cytotoxic CD8 clonotypes in ibrutinib-treated CLL. Study background: By median roughly 69 months, around twelve had progressed and about 15 stayed remitted; responses had been 2 complete and some 24 partial.

This clone was seen a handful of times. The CDR3 contains 14 residues. Germline V lookup: CDR1 MNHNS, CDR2 SASEGT. V lost 1 base and J 7 bases, leaving 13 bases between the germline ends. Libraries were prepared by immunoSEQ multiplex PCR; TCRdb keeps only in-frame clonotypes and omits some of them. The sample comprises approximately 32,000 clones, about 70% of which are singletons, and 25% to 30% rests with the top ten. The receptor comes from a human donor with chronic lymphocytic leukemia. The sequencing used PBMCs, collected before ibrutinib treatment. J is TRBJ1-2 and V is TRBV6-1; no firm D call. The CDR3 is CASSEGGVTSGYTF. CDR3 coding DNA: TGTGCCAGCAGTGAAGGTGGGGTAACCTCTGGCTACACCTTC.